A few counts support the clone carrying this T cell receptor (beta chain). The target antigen is unknown. Individual cDNA molecules were tagged with unique molecular identifiers. In TCRdb, the 5' RACE reads were re-called with MiXCR into one record per CDR3 protein. The data hold approximately 73,000 distinct CDR3 sequences, with roughly 12% observed a single time. The record originates from a study of early T cells in non-severe SARS-CoV-2 infection. Whole-study context: Chains were not paired, and sequencing was done on bulk RNA from unsorted whole blood.

Germline loops: CDR1 SGHDT, CDR2 YYEEEE. The V gene end was trimmed by 4 bases and the J gene end by 2 bases; junction bases not matched to a gene: 9. The CDR3 extends over 15 amino acids. Study results and caveats: VDJdb matching, biased toward anti-spike CD8 responses, missed private and CD4 specificities.

Sequenced: whole blood. This TCR was sampled from an adult who was a healthcare worker with PCR-confirmed SARS-CoV-2 infection or an uninfected control (not recorded which). The chain uses TRBV5-6 and TRBJ2-7, with TRBD1 matching 7 bases. The CDR3 DNA sequence: TGTGCCAGCAGCCCTAGACAGGGATGGACCTACGAGCAGTACTTC. Amino acids: CASSPRQGWTYEQYF. Based on the CDR3 plus reference TRBV5-6 and TRBJ2-7, the full variable domain is DAGVTQSPTHLIKTRGQQVTLRCSPKSGHDTVSWYQQALGQGPQFIFQYYEEEERQRGNFPDRFSGHQFPNYSSELNVNALLLGDSALYLCASSPRQGWTYEQYFGPGTRLTVT.